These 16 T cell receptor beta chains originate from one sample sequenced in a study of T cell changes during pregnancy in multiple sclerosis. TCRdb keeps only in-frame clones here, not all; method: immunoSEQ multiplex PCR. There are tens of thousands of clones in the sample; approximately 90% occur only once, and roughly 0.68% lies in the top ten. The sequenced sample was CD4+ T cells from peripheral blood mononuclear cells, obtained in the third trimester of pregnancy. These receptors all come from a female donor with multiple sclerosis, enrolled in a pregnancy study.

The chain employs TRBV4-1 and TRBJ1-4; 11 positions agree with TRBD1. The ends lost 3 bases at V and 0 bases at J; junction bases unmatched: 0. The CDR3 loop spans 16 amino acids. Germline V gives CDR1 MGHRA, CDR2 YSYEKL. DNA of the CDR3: TGCGCCAGCAGCCAGGGACAGGGGGCAACTAATGAAAAACTGTTTTTT. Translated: CASSQGQGATNEKLFF.

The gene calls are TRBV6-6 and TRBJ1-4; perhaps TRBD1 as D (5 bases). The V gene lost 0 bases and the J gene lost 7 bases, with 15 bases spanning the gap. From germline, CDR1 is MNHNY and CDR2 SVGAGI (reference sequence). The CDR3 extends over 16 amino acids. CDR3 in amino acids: CASSYSMRGQGEKLFF. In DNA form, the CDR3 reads TGTGCCAGCAGTTACTCGATGCGGGGCCAGGGTGAAAAACTGTTTTTT.

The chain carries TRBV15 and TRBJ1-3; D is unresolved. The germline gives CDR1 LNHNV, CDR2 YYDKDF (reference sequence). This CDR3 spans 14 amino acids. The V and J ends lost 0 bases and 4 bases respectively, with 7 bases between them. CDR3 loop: CATSRDPQGNTIYF. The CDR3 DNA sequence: TGTGCCACCAGCAGAGATCCCCAGGGAAACACCATATATTTT.

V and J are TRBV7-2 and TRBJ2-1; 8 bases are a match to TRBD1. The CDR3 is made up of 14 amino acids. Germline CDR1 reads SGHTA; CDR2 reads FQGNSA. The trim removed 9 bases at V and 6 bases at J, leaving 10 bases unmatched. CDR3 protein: CASLRDRHSNEQFF. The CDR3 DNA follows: TGTGCCAGTTTACGGGACAGGCACTCCAATGAGCAGTTCTTC.

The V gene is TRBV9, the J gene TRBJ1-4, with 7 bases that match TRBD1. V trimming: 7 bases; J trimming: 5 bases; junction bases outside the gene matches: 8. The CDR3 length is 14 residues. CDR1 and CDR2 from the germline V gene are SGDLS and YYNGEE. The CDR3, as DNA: TGTGCCAGCTCCAGGGACAGCGAGAATGAAAAACTGTTTTTT. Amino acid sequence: CASSRDSENEKLFF. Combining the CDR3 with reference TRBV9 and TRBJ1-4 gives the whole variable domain DSGVTQTPKHLITATGQRVTLRCSPRSGDLSVYWYQQSLDQGLQFLIQYYNGEERAKGNILERFSAQQFPDLHSELNLSSLELGDSALYFCASSRDSENEKLFFGSGTQLSVL.

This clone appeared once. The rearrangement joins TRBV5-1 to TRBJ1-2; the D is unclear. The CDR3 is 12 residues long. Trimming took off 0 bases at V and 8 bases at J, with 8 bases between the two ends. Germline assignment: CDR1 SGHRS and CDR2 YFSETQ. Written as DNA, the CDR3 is TGCGCCAGCAGCTTGGAAGCGGGGGGCTACACCTTC. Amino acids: CASSLEAGGYTF.

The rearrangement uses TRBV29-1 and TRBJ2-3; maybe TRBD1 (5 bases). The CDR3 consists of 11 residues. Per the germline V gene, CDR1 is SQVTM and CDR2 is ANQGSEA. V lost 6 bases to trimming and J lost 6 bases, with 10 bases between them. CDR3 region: CSVPWGDTQYF. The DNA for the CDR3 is TGCAGCGTACCATGGGGCGATACGCAGTATTTT.

The CDR3 nucleotides are TGTGCCAGTAGTGTCAGGGGCCCAACAGATGGCTACACCTTC. This encodes CASSVRGPTDGYTF. The chain uses TRBV19 and TRBJ1-2, with D perhaps TRBD1 (6 bases). In germline, CDR1 is LNHDA, CDR2 SQIVND (reference sequence). The length of the CDR3 is 14 residues. The V end lost 5 bases, the J end lost 6 bases, and 16 bases lay between the germline ends.

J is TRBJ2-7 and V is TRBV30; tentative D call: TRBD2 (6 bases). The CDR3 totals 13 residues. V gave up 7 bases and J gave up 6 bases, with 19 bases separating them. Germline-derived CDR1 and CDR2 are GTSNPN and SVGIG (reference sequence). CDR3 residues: CASKRGGFREQYF. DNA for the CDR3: TGTGCCTCAAAACGTGGAGGGTTCCGCGAGCAGTACTTC.

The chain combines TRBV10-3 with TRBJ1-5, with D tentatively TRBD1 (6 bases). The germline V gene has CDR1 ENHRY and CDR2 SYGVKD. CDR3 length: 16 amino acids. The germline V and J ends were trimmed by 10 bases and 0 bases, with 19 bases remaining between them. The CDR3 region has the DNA TGTGCCACAGGATTCCCGGACAGTTATAGCAATCAGCCCCAGCATTTT. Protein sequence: CATGFPDSYSNQPQHF.

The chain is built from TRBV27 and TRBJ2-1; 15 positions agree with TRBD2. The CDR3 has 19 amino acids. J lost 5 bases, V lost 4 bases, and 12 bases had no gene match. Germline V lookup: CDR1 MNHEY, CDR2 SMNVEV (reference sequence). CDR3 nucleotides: TGTGCCAGCAGTTCGGGACTAGCGGGGGGCAAGAGACTGAACAATGAGCAGTTCTTC. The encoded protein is CASSSGLAGGKRLNNEQFF.

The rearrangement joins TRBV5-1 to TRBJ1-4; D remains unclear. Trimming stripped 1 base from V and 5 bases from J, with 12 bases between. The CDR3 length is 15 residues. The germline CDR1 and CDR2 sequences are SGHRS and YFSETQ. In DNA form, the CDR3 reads TGCGCCAGCAGCTTGTGGGGAGTTGAGAATGAAAAACTGTTTTTT. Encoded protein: CASSLWGVENEKLFF.

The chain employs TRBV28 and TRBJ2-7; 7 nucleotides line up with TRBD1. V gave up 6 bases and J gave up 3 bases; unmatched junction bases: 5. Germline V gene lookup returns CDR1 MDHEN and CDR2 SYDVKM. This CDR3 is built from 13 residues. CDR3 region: CASSLRQGYEQYF. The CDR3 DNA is TGTGCCAGCAGCTTACGACAGGGCTACGAGCAGTACTTC.

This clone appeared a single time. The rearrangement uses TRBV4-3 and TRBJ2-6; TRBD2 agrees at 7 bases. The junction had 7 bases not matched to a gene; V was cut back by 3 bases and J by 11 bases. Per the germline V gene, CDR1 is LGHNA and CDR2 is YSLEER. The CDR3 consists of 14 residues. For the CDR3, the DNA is TGCGCCAGCAGCCACCGACGGGGGGAGGACGTCCTGACTTTC. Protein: CASSHRRGEDVLTF.

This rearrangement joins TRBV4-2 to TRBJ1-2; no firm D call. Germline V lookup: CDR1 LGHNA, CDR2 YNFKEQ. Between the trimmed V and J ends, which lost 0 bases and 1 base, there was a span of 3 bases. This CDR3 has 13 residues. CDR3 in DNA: TGTGCCAGCAGCCAAGATTATAACTATGGCTACACCTTC. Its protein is CASSQDYNYGYTF.

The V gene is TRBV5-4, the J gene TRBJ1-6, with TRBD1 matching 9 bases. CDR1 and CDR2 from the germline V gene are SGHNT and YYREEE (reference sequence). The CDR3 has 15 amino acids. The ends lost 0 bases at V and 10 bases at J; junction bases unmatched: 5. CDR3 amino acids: CASSLGGTGPSPLHF. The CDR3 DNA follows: TGTGCCAGCAGCTTGGGAGGGACAGGGCCCTCACCCCTCCACTTT.